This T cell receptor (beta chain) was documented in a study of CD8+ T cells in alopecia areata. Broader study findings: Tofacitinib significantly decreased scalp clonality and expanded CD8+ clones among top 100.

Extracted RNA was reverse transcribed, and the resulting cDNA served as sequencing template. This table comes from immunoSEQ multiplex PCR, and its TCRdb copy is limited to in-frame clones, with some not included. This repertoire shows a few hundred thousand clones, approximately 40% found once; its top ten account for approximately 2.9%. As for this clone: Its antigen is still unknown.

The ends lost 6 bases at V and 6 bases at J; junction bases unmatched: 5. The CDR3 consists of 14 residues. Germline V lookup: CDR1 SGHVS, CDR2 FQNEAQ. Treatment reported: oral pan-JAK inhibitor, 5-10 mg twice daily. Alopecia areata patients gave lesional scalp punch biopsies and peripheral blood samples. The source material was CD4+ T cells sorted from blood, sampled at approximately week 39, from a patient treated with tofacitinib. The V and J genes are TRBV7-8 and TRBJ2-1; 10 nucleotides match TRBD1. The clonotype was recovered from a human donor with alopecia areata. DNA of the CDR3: TGTGCCAGCAGGCCCGGGACAGGGGTCAATGAGCAGTTCTTC. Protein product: CASRPGTGVNEQFF.